The source of this T cell receptor beta chain is a study of blood T cell repertoires in COVID-19. Overall study context: Samples representing acute and convalescent COVID-19 were sourced from the United States, Italy and Spain.

The germline V gene has CDR1 MNHEY and CDR2 SVGAGI. The germline V and J ends were trimmed by 5 bases and 5 bases, with 12 bases remaining between them. The CDR3 consists of 13 residues. Source study methods: From reference gene primer amplification, estimates of nucleated cell counts were derived. Sequenced by immunoSEQ multiplex PCR; TCRdb stores in-frame clones only, minus some. V, J and clone size are those of that table, while D and trimming were read from the DNA. Of roughly 300,000 clones in the sample, 87% were seen once. Participant-given clinical history determined each cohort assignment. Two negative PCRs, clearance, or symptom resolution characterized the recovered Cohort 3 donors.

Sequencing was performed on PBMCs or T cells enriched from blood (not recorded which). The chain has TRBV6-5 and TRBJ1-1; D uncertain. The sequence derives from a woman in her 30s who had recovered from COVID-19. CDR3: CASSLLLQTEAFF. CDR3 bases: TGTGCCAGCAGTCTCCTCCTTCAGACTGAAGCTTTCTTT.